The 27 T cell receptor beta chains presented below share a single source sample, sequenced in a study of shared clonotypes between healthy human individuals. This table comes from immunoSEQ multiplex PCR, and its TCRdb copy is limited to in-frame clones, with some not included. The data hold about 1.5 million clones, with nearly 99% observed a single time. The source material was naive CD4+ T cells sorted from blood. Regarding subset: CD45RA+ positively selected. The receptor source for this set is a man between 25 and 39 years old in good health.

The V and J genes are TRBV4-1 and TRBJ1-2; D is unclear. Trimming stripped 0 bases from V and 3 bases from J, with 11 bases between. Per the germline V gene, CDR1 is MGHRA and CDR2 is YSYEKL. The CDR3 is made up of 15 amino acids. Here the CDR3 reads CASSQDERAYYGYTF. The CDR3 coding sequence is TGCGCCAGCAGCCAAGATGAGCGGGCGTACTATGGCTACACCTTC.

CDR3 loop: CASSVAEEDEQFF. The CDR3 DNA sequence: TGTGCCAGCAGCGTAGCTGAAGAAGATGAGCAGTTCTTC. The chain uses TRBV9 and TRBJ2-1; D uncertain. There are 13 residues in the CDR3. Germline assignment: CDR1 SGDLS and CDR2 YYNGEE. V was shortened by 0 bases and J by 8 bases, with 9 bases between the two germline ends.

This clone was detected only once. The V call is TRBV9, the J call TRBJ2-7; D is unclear. V was shortened by 1 base and J by 4 bases, with 15 bases between the two germline ends. CDR1 SGDLS and CDR2 YYNGEE come from the germline V gene. This CDR3 spans 15 amino acids. The CDR3 loop reads CASSVLPYVSYEQYF. The CDR3 coding sequence is TGTGCCAGCAGCGTACTACCATATGTGTCGTACGAGCAGTACTTC.

The chain couples TRBV4-3 to TRBJ1-1; D call uncertain. This CDR3 is built from 16 residues. Per the germline V gene, CDR1 is LGHNA and CDR2 is YSLEER. Trimming cost V 3 bases and J 0 bases, with 14 bases left between them. CDR3: CASSQSWTVMNTEAFF. The CDR3 DNA is TGCGCCAGCAGCCAGTCTTGGACGGTTATGAACACTGAAGCTTTCTTT.

Comment on this clone: Other DNA sequences within the sample encode an identical CDR3. The chain couples TRBV10-3 to TRBJ2-1; the D is unclear. Germline CDR1 is ENHRY and CDR2 is SYGVKD. The ends were cut back, 0 bases at V and 4 bases at J, with 4 bases in the middle. This CDR3 spans 13 amino acids. The CDR3 loop is CAISESGYNEQFF. The CDR3 DNA reads TGTGCCATCAGTGAGTCAGGTTACAATGAGCAGTTCTTC.

The chain recombines TRBV7-2 with TRBJ1-3; D uncertain. The CDR3 spans 16 residues. Germline CDR1 is SGHTA and CDR2 is FQGNSA. Between the trimmed V and J ends, which lost 2 bases and 4 bases, there was a span of 15 bases. The CDR3 spells CASSLRAGGLGNTIYF. The CDR3, as DNA: TGTGCCAGCAGCTTACGGGCCGGCGGGTTAGGAAACACCATATATTTT.

The J gene is TRBJ2-2, the V gene TRBV10-3; a possible D gene is TRBD1 (6 bases). CDR1 and CDR2 from the germline V gene are ENHRY and SYGVKD. With 6 bases removed from V and 9 bases from J, the gap between germline ends came to 17 bases. The CDR3 loop spans 14 amino acids. DNA for the CDR3: TGTGCCATCAGGGCGACAGGCGCGGTGTGGGAGCTGTTTTTT. Encoded protein: CAIRATGAVWELFF.

The chain couples TRBV7-9 to TRBJ1-2, with D hard to call. Germline CDR1 and CDR2: SEHNR and FQNEAQ (reference sequence). CDR3 length: 16 residues. V was cut by 1 base and J by 8 bases, with 20 bases left in between. The DNA of the CDR3 is TGTGCCAGCAGCTTAGGAGGTGTGGCAGCCCTGGAGGGCTACACCTTC. Translating gives CASSLGGVAALEGYTF.

The chain joins TRBV29-1 to TRBJ2-7; the match to TRBD1 covers 10 bases. After removal of 4 bases from V and 5 bases from J, the junction contained 8 bases not matched to a gene. The germline CDR1 and CDR2 sequences are SQVTM and ANQGSEA. The CDR3 is 14 residues long. The CDR3 DNA sequence: TGCAGCGTTGCCCGGGACAGGGGTAAGCACGAGCAGTACTTC. As protein: CSVARDRGKHEQYF.

The V and J genes are TRBV6-4 and TRBJ2-1; D ambiguous. The germline V and J ends were trimmed by 5 bases and 12 bases, with 17 bases remaining between them. Germline CDR1 is MRHNA and CDR2 is SNTAGT. This CDR3 is 13 amino acids long. The CDR3 bases are TGTGCCAGCAGTCCGGGTCTTACCATGGGGCAGTTCTTC. It specifies CASSPGLTMGQFF.

The chain combines TRBV5-1 with TRBJ1-5; 7 bases line up with TRBD1. There are 14 residues in the CDR3. The ends lost 4 bases at V and 6 bases at J; junction bases unmatched: 7. Germline V CDR1 and CDR2: SGHRS, YFSETQ. CDR3 sequence reads: CASSTGTAGQPQHF. In nucleotides, the CDR3 is TGCGCCAGCAGCACCGGGACAGCCGGTCAGCCCCAGCATTTT.

The V and J genes are TRBV18 and TRBJ1-3, with no clear D. V lost 5 bases to trimming and J lost 0 bases, with 5 bases between them. The CDR3 is made up of 13 amino acids. CDR1 KGHSH and CDR2 LQKENI come from the germline V gene. CDR3 region: CASSSFSGNTIYF. Here the CDR3 DNA reads TGTGCCAGCTCAAGCTTCTCTGGAAACACCATATATTTT.

This chain connects TRBV18 to TRBJ2-2; possibly TRBD2 for D (6 bases). Germline CDR1 reads KGHSH; CDR2 reads LQKENI. Trimming took off 1 base at V and 5 bases at J, with 17 bases between the two ends. This CDR3 has 17 residues. The CDR3 DNA is TGTGCCAGCTCACCACAGTTTGCCGGGAGCATGACCGGGGAGCTGTTTTTT. Translating it yields CASSPQFAGSMTGELFF.

The chain employs TRBV7-9 and TRBJ1-5; D ambiguous. V lost 4 bases, J lost 0 bases, and 13 bases lay in between. The length of the CDR3 is 16 residues. Germline V gene lookup returns CDR1 SEHNR and CDR2 FQNEAQ (reference sequence). CDR3: CASSSSGPYSNQPQHF. The DNA for the CDR3 is TGTGCCAGCAGCTCCTCCGGACCCTATAGCAATCAGCCCCAGCATTTT.

Remarks on this clone: The same CDR3 is also encoded by other DNA sequences in this sample. The gene calls are TRBV5-1 and TRBJ2-5, with D possibly matching TRBD2 (5 bases). This CDR3 comprises 13 residues. Germline assignment: CDR1 SGHRS and CDR2 YFSETQ. Trimming left V 4 bases short and J 1 base short, with 8 bases between. The CDR3 sequence: CASSRGLQETQYF. DNA of the CDR3: TGCGCCAGCAGCCGAGGGCTCCAAGAGACCCAGTACTTC.

The chain couples TRBV15 to TRBJ1-1, with 9 bases that match TRBD1. The CDR3 has 14 residues. Germline V gene sequence: CDR1 LNHNV, CDR2 YYDKDF (reference sequence). Trimming cost V 3 bases and J 5 bases; bases outside gene matches: 4. CDR3 nucleotide sequence: TGTGCCACCAGCAGGGGGACAGGGTGGACTGAAGCTTTCTTT. Translating gives CATSRGTGWTEAFF.

V is TRBV5-5 and J is TRBJ1-2; D is ambiguous. This CDR3 has 14 residues. V was trimmed by 4 bases and J by 2 bases, leaving 12 bases between them. The germline gives CDR1 SGHKS, CDR2 YYEKEE (reference sequence). The CDR3 nucleotides are TGTGCCAGCAGCGTCGAGCTTGGGAACTATGGCTACACCTTC. It yields the protein CASSVELGNYGYTF.

This clone occurred once. This chain connects TRBV15 to TRBJ2-1; 7 bases fit TRBD1. The CDR3 has 13 amino acids. In germline, CDR1 is LNHNV, CDR2 YYDKDF (reference sequence). With 3 bases clipped from V and 10 bases from J, the junction kept 6 bases outside the gene matches. The CDR3 is CATSRDRLGEQFF. Here the CDR3 DNA reads TGTGCCACCAGCAGGGACAGGCTAGGGGAGCAGTTCTTC.

This clone was counted once. Other nucleotide sequences from this sample produce the same CDR3. The chain is built from TRBV5-4 and TRBJ2-5, with 9 nucleotides matching TRBD2. Germline-derived CDR1 and CDR2 are SGHNT and YYREEE (reference sequence). This CDR3 is built from 15 residues. Trimming took 4 bases from V and 2 from J; bases not matched to a gene: 6. CDR3 sequence (DNA): TGTGCCAGCAGCCCGCGGACTAGCGCACAAGAGACCCAGTACTTC. Protein sequence: CASSPRTSAQETQYF.

The V call is TRBV30, the J call TRBJ2-7; 13 bases align to TRBD2. Looked up from germline, CDR1 is GTSNPN and CDR2 is SVGIG (reference sequence). V was pared by 5 bases and J by 6 bases, with 16 bases of the junction left unmatched. The CDR3 is 17 residues long. CDR3 residues: CAWDPGTSGTTLGEQYF. The CDR3 DNA follows: TGTGCCTGGGATCCCGGGACTAGCGGGACCACCCTCGGCGAGCAGTACTTC.

The V call is TRBV27, the J call TRBJ2-7, with 8 nucleotides matching TRBD1. The CDR3 is 11 residues long. The germline V gene has CDR1 MNHEY and CDR2 SMNVEV (reference sequence). The V segment lost 6 bases and the J segment 7 bases; nucleotides outside the gene matches: 2. The CDR3 DNA follows: TGTGCCAGCAGGACAGGGGTAGAGCAGTACTTC. Amino acid sequence: CASRTGVEQYF.

This chain links TRBV7-3 with TRBJ2-1; 9 bases fit TRBD2. Germline CDR1 is SGHTA and CDR2 is FQGTGA. The CDR3 is 15 residues long. The V gene end was trimmed by 5 bases and the J gene end by 7 bases; junction bases not matched to a gene: 9. This CDR3 is CASSPGTSRLNEQFF. The CDR3 coding sequence is TGTGCCAGCAGCCCCGGGACTAGCCGTCTGAATGAGCAGTTCTTC.

The chain is built from TRBV7-2 and TRBJ2-7, with a possible D match to TRBD1 (5 bases). Trimming pared 0 bases from V and 4 bases from J, leaving 10 bases between. CDR3 size: 14 residues. Germline loops: CDR1 SGHTA, CDR2 FQGNSA. In DNA, the CDR3 is TGTGCCAGCAGCTTAGCACAGGCCCGATACGAGCAGTACTTC. Protein sequence: CASSLAQARYEQYF. Supplemented by reference TRBV7-2 and TRBJ2-7, the full variable domain reads GAGVSQSPSNKVTEKGKDVELRCDPISGHTALYWYRQSLGQGLEFLIYFQGNSAPDKSGLPSDRFSAERTGGSVSTLTIQRTQQEDSAVYLCASSLAQARYEQYFGPGTRLTVT.

The rearrangement joins TRBV6-4 to TRBJ2-1; D may be TRBD2 (5 bases). The CDR3 has 14 residues. CDR1 and CDR2 (germline): MRHNA, SNTAGT. V dropped 2 bases and J dropped 6 bases, with 11 bases sitting between them. CDR3 DNA: TGTGCCAGCAGTGACGGGCAAGGAGGCAATGAGCAGTTCTTC. It specifies CASSDGQGGNEQFF.

The DNA of the CDR3 is TGTGCCAGCTCCAGGGAATCCTACGAGCAGTACTTC. This sequence encodes CASSRESYEQYF. V is TRBV18 and J is TRBJ2-7; D might be TRBD1 (5 bases). The V gene lost 6 bases and the J gene lost 1 base, with 7 bases spanning the gap. The CDR3 sequence is 12 residues long. Germline CDR1 KGHSH, CDR2 LQKENI. The variable domain in full, with the rest retrieved from reference TRBV18 and TRBJ2-7, is NAGVMQNPRHLVRRRGQEARLRCSPMKGHSHVYWYRQLPEEGLKFMVYLQKENIIDESGMPKERFSAEFPKEGPSILRIQQVVRGDSAAYFCASSRESYEQYFGPGTRLTVT.

This clone occurred once. This chain links TRBV29-1 with TRBJ1-1; D may be TRBD1 (5 bases). Germline V lookup: CDR1 SQVTM, CDR2 ANQGSEA. The CDR3 runs to 12 residues. Trimming took 5 bases from V and 1 from J, leaving 8 bases between them. Written as DNA, the CDR3 is TGCAGCGTTTCAGGGTGGAACACTGAAGCTTTCTTT. Residues: CSVSGWNTEAFF.

This clone was observed a single time. CDR3 DNA: TGTGCCAGCTCCCTGGACAGGGCGGGCAATGAGCAGTTCTTC. Its translation: CASSLDRAGNEQFF. V is TRBV18 and J is TRBJ2-1; 8 bases line up with TRBD1. The CDR3 loop spans 14 amino acids. V gave up 6 bases and J gave up 6 bases; unmatched junction bases: 7. The germline V gene has CDR1 KGHSH and CDR2 LQKENI.